This TCR beta chain was recovered during a study of identical twins (dated by TCRdb to the mid-2010s). About the investigation overall: The study deep-sequenced TCR alpha and beta repertoires from monozygotic twins, unrelated adults of various ages and cord blood to test whether fetal clonotypes persist. Replicate twin experiments were performed at different times using different library preparation protocols to rule out contamination. Study-wide findings and limitations: Abundant cord blood beta clonotypes had fewer insertions, young adult naive repertoires showed a similar but weaker trend, and memory repertoires showed no such trend. Compared with coincidental sharing between unrelated individuals, an excess of low generation-probability sequences was observed among out-of-frame TCR alpha sequences shared between twins. Out-of-frame TCR alpha sharing in monozygotic twins was systematically underestimated by recombination models, whereas sharing between unrelated individuals was in agreement with the recombination models. Zero-insertion analyses could be partly confounded by invariant T cells such as MAIT and iNKT, although diverse VJ usage argued against such confounding for most clonotypes. Excess twin sharing in beta out-of-frame sequences was weaker because fewer shared sequences lowered the signal-to-noise ratio. Because the same donors could not be followed over many years, conclusions were based on cross-sectional statistical analysis.

Only healthy Caucasian donors were included. The twin cohort consisted of three pairs of female monozygotic twins, all aged 18 to 29 years. Miltenyi CD45RO+ enrichment and human naive T-cell isolation kits were used to isolate memory (CD45RO+) and naive T cells from PBMC. There are 15 amino acids in the CDR3, from cysteine to phenylalanine inclusive. This entry keeps only the CDR3 DNA: 45 bases, framed from base 1. CDR1 and CDR2 (SGHTA, FQGNSA) derive from the germline V gene. Trimming takes 1 base from V and 4 bases from J, and the germline ends sit 11 bases apart. This clonotype was observed at least ten times. Its specific antigen is unknown. No qualities accompany the bases; no much larger clone lies one base away. Library construction relied on 5' RACE. Sequencing used an Illumina HiSeq 2000. Template switching added a universal primer binding site, and the final cDNA carried a unique molecular identifier that allowed TCR cDNA molecules to be counted accurately. Specific primers in the conserved constant-segment region were used to synthesize first-strand cDNA for TCR alpha and beta chains. To control for contamination, every cDNA library carried two barcodes: a SMART-Mk sample barcode plus Illumina barcodes. TruSeq adapter sequences, together with Illumina sample barcodes, were added in two successive PCR steps. The TCR alpha and beta cDNA libraries were sequenced on the Illumina HiSeq platform using custom primers. The original methods were these. MiGEC processed the raw reads to extract unique molecular identifiers, while MiXCR was used to determine the CDR3 positions. For each individual, recombination models were inferred using an EM algorithm with the repgenHMM and IGoR tools. The tcR package in R was used for shared clonotype analysis, with sharing normalized by the product of cloneset sizes. Out-of-frame nonproductive sequences were analyzed to study raw recombination free of thymic and clonal selection effects. TCRdb ran its own pipeline on the public reads, namely fastp trimming at Q25 and MiXCR clone calling, and kept in-frame beta chains. Here each entry gathers all rows of one CDR3 protein and keeps the most common genes and DNA. These V and J calls are TCRdb output, not the study's own analysis. Counted in this sample were around 250,000 distinct CDR3 sequences; 7% of them appeared once. Approximately 3.6% of the sample goes to the ten largest clones.

These data also featured in a second study, about yellow fever vaccine responses in identical twins. The second study's paper adds: The T cell response to vaccination in identical twins was reported by the authors to appear partly convergent and partly personalized. The study precisely tracked vaccine-responding T cell clones in identical twins.

This TCR was recovered from a young woman in good health. Sequenced sample: memory (CD45RO+) T cells sorted from blood. The cell subset or site label on this specimen signifies: CD45RO+ enriched T cells. The chain joins TRBV7-2 to TRBJ1-3; the D gene identity is not certain. CDR3 reads: CASSLGVISGNTIYF. The bases are TGTGCCAGCAGCTTAGGGGTAATCAGCGGAAACACCATATATTTT.